Below, one TCR beta chain is given with its context. Other nucleotide sequences from this sample produce the same CDR3. The data belong to a study of blood T cell repertoires in COVID-19. For the study at large: T cells, B-cell-depleted T cells, or PBMCs supplied cDNA or gDNA.

Original methodology: Reference gene primer amplification in the assay estimated nucleated cell counts. Some clones are missing from TCRdb's copy, which holds only in-frame ones; the method was immunoSEQ multiplex PCR. D and trimming come from the DNA, and the V and J calls and clone size come from that table. In the table there are roughly 290,000 clones, under 85% of which are singletons. The germline CDR1 and CDR2 sequences are SNHLY and FYNNEI. The CDR3 totals 13 residues. Trimming took 4 bases from V and 2 from J, leaving 6 bases between them. The V gene is TRBV2, the J gene TRBJ1-5; D call uncertain. The TCR was taken from a human donor with COVID-19, enrolled during active disease. The donor label of this sample is uncertain. Source material: peripheral blood. CDR3 in DNA: TGTGCCAGCAGTGTCGAGGGCAATCAGCCCCAGCATTTT. Amino acids: CASSVEGNQPQHF.